The clone carrying this TCR beta chain was counted a single time. No antigen is known for it. There are 15 residues in the CDR3. Germline V CDR1 and CDR2: KGHSH, LQKENI. V lost 0 bases to trimming and J lost 5 bases; unmatched junction nucleotides: 5. Both 60 Vbeta primers and 13 Jbeta primers went into the PCR. Sequencing was performed with immunoSEQ multiplex PCR; in TCRdb, only in-frame clones are kept and a portion is missing. The data contain around 200,000 clones, 80% of them singletons. This sample is drawn from a study of cytomegalovirus exposure and HLA in healthy donors. Across the study: Among 150 million to 200 million T cells, an earlier analysis found approximately 110 million unique TCR beta sequences. Regarding the study as a whole: Indistinguishability led to the exclusion of some V segments, TRBV6-2 and TRBV6-3 included.

This receptor was obtained from a boy between 5 and 17 years old in good health and CMV-seronegative. The chain uses TRBV18 and TRBJ1-2; 8 bases line up with TRBD1. The sequenced sample was PBMCs. The DNA of the CDR3 is TGTGCCAGCTCACCACCGGGGGACAGGTCATATGGCTACACCTTC. This gives the protein CASSPPGDRSYGYTF.